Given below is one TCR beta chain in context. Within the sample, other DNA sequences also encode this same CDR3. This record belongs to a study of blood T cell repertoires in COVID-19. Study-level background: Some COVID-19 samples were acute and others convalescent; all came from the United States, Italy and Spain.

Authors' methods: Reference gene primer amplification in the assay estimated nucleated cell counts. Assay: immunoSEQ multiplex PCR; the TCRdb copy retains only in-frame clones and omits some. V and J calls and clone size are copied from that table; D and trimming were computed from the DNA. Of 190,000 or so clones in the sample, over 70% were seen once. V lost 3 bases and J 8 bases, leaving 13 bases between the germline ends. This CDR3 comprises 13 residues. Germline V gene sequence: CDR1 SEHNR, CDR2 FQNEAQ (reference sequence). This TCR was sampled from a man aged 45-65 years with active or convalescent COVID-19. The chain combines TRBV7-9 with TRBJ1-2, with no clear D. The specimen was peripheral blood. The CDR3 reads CASSFDRGGGYTF. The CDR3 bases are TGTGCCAGCAGCTTCGATCGAGGAGGAGGCTACACCTTC.